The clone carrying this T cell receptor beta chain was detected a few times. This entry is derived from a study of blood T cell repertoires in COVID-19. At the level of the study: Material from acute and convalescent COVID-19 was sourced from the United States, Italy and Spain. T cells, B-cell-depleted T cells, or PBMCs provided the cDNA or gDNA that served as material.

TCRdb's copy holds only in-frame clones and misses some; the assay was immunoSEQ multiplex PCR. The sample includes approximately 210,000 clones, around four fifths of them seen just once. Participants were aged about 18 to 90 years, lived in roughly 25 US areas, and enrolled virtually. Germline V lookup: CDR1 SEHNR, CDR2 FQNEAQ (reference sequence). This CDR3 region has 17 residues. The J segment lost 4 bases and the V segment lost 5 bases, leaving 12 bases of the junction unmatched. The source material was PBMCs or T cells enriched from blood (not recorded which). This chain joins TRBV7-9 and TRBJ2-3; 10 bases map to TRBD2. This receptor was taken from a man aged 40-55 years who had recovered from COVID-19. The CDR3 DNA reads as TGTGCCAGCAGCCCGGGAGGACTAGCGGCCTTCGCAGATACGCAGTATTTT. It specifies CASSPGGLAAFADTQYF.